The 20 T cell receptor beta chains below all came from one sample that was sequenced in a study of blood T cell repertoires in COVID-19. Profiled with immunoSEQ multiplex PCR; TCRdb holds only in-frame clones, not every one. Of 130,000 to 150,000 clones listed, 75% to 90% are singletons. Sequencing was performed on peripheral blood. The source is a young man with COVID-19, enrolled during active disease.

This chain uses TRBV30 with TRBJ2-3; D perhaps matches TRBD1 (5 bases). Between the trimmed V and J ends, which lost 0 bases and 4 bases, there was a span of 5 bases. CDR1 and CDR2 from the germline V gene are GTSNPN and SVGIG (reference sequence). This CDR3 has 12 amino acids. CDR3: CAWSVGADTQYF. The CDR3 coding sequence is TGTGCCTGGAGTGTAGGGGCAGATACGCAGTATTTT.

The chain couples TRBV6-6 to TRBJ1-1, with 10 bases identical to TRBD1. This CDR3 spans 16 amino acids. Trimming cost V 2 bases and J 0 bases; bases outside gene matches: 3. Germline CDR1 MNHNY, CDR2 SVGAGI (reference sequence). The CDR3 bases are TGTGCCAGCAGTTACGGGACAGGGGTTATGAACACTGAAGCTTTCTTT. Encoded protein: CASSYGTGVMNTEAFF.

DNA for the CDR3: TGTGCCAGCAGACCGACAGGGCGAGGGACCTACGAGCAGTACTTC. As protein: CASRPTGRGTYEQYF. The chain couples TRBV7-8 to TRBJ2-7, with 7 bases that match TRBD1. With 6 bases clipped from V and 2 bases from J, the junction kept 10 bases outside the gene matches. Looked up from germline, CDR1 is SGHVS and CDR2 is FQNEAQ. The CDR3 length is 15 residues.

CDR3 residues: CATGTQSDEQFF. CDR3 bases: TGTGCCACCGGAACCCAAAGCGATGAGCAGTTCTTC. The chain joins TRBV15 to TRBJ2-1; D ambiguous. In germline, CDR1 is LNHNV, CDR2 YYDKDF (reference sequence). CDR3 length: 12 residues. V lost 8 bases and J lost 8, with 13 bases in between.

This sequence joins TRBV6-5 and TRBJ2-1; possibly TRBD1 for D (6 bases). The CDR3 extends over 15 amino acids. Trimming stripped 6 bases from V and 6 bases from J, with 18 bases between. Per germline, CDR1 MNHEY and CDR2 SVGAGI. The CDR3 DNA follows: TGTGCCAGCAGCCCAAAACCAACAGGGATCAATGAGCAGTTCTTC. This gives the protein CASSPKPTGINEQFF.

The J gene is TRBJ2-1, the V gene TRBV27, with 11 bases that match TRBD2. Germline CDR1 MNHEY, CDR2 SMNVEV (reference sequence). This CDR3 contains 17 residues. The V gene end was trimmed by 5 bases and the J gene end by 5 bases; junction bases not matched to a gene: 11. The chain's CDR3 is CASSPGVGLAADNEQFF. The CDR3 nucleotides read TGTGCCAGCAGTCCCGGTGTGGGACTAGCGGCTGACAATGAGCAGTTCTTC.

The chain joins TRBV20-1 to TRBJ2-3; D ambiguous. V was trimmed by 3 bases and J by 0 bases, leaving 7 bases between them. The CDR3 length is 13 residues. CDR1 and CDR2 (germline): DFQATT, SNEGSKA (reference sequence). This chain's CDR3 is CSASSGSTDTQYF. The DNA for the CDR3 is TGCAGTGCTAGTTCCGGGAGCACAGATACGCAGTATTTT.

This chain connects TRBV27 to TRBJ2-2; 8 positions match TRBD2. The germline V gene has CDR1 MNHEY and CDR2 SMNVEV (reference sequence). The CDR3 has 16 residues. Unmatched junction bases numbered 9, after V lost 3 bases and J lost 6 bases. The CDR3 region has the DNA TGTGCCAGCAGTTTTGGAGCGGGAGAACGTTCCGGGGAGCTGTTTTTT. It translates to CASSFGAGERSGELFF.

In its sample, this clone was seen once. The gene calls are TRBV18 and TRBJ1-1; 7 positions match TRBD1. V shed 5 bases and J 0 bases; nucleotides not matched to a gene: 9. The CDR3 sequence is 16 residues long. The germline V gene has CDR1 KGHSH and CDR2 LQKENI. The CDR3 nucleotides read TGTGCCAGCTCAGTAACAGGGGTGTCCATGAACACTGAAGCTTTCTTT. It specifies CASSVTGVSMNTEAFF.

The genes are TRBV7-2 and TRBJ2-3, with D tentatively TRBD2 (6 bases). V lost 1 base and J lost 2, with 10 bases in between. CDR1 and CDR2 from the germline V gene are SGHTA and FQGNSA. This CDR3 is 15 amino acids long. The CDR3, as DNA: TGTGCCAGCAGCTTAGTTACGGGAGTCACAGATACGCAGTATTTT. Translating it yields CASSLVTGVTDTQYF.

The chain carries TRBV28 and TRBJ1-5, with a possible D match to TRBD1 (5 bases). V was shortened by 5 bases and J by 2 bases, with 13 bases between the two germline ends. From germline, CDR1 is MDHEN and CDR2 SYDVKM. This CDR3 spans 15 amino acids. This CDR3 reads CASSPFGGGNQPQHF. CDR3 sequence (DNA): TGTGCCAGCAGTCCGTTCGGGGGGGGCAATCAGCCCCAGCATTTT.

The chain couples TRBV4-1 to TRBJ2-1; 10 positions agree with TRBD2. The CDR3 has 16 amino acids. Germline V gene data show CDR1 as MGHRA and CDR2 as YSYEKL. V was clipped by 0 bases and J by 8 bases; unmatched bases: 7. CDR3 sequence (DNA): TGCGCCAGCAGCCAAGATTTGGCTAGCGGGAGATATGAGCAGTTCTTC. This translates into CASSQDLASGRYEQFF.

The chain is built from TRBV5-4 and TRBJ2-5, with TRBD2 matching over 11 bases. Germline V CDR1 and CDR2: SGHNT, YYREEE (reference sequence). Trimming took 4 bases from V and 4 from J; bases not matched to a gene: 12. The CDR3 is 17 amino acids. The CDR3: CASSPSSGGRSTETQYF. The CDR3 nucleotides read TGTGCCAGCAGCCCTTCTAGCGGGGGGAGATCAACAGAGACCCAGTACTTC. Using reference TRBV5-4 and TRBJ2-5 for the parts outside the CDR3, the full variable domain is ETGVTQSPTHLIKTRGQQVTLRCSSQSGHNTVSWYQQALGQGPQFIFQYYREEENGRGNFPPRFSGLQFPNYSSELNVNALELDDSALYLCASSPSSGGRSTETQYFGPGTRLLVL.

This clone is a singleton in its sample. The chain employs TRBV7-9 and TRBJ2-7, with 13 bases matching TRBD2. The V gene's germline CDR1 is SEHNR and CDR2 FQNEAQ (reference sequence). The CDR3 has 15 residues. The V and J ends lost 6 bases and 6 bases, in that order; junction bases with no gene match: 8. CDR3 bases: TGTGCCAGCAGGAACACGACTAGCGGGAGGTTCGAGCAGTACTTC. Amino acid sequence: CASRNTTSGRFEQYF. The complete variable domain, with remaining parts taken from reference TRBV7-9 and TRBJ2-7, reads DTGVSQNPRHKITKRGQNVTFRCDPISEHNRLYWYRQTLGQGPEFLTYFQNEAQLEKSRLLSDRFSAERPKGSFSTLEIQRTEQGDSAMYLCASRNTTSGRFEQYFGPGTRLTVT.

CDR3 residues: CATSRNLNNEQFF. For the CDR3, the DNA is TGTGCCACCAGTCGAAACCTAAACAATGAGCAGTTCTTC. This chain uses TRBV24-1 with TRBJ2-1; D is undetermined. This CDR3 region has 13 residues. V lost 6 bases and J 5 bases, leaving 10 bases between the germline ends. Germline CDR1 and CDR2: KGHDR and SFDVKD.

Details on this clone: One end of the junction does not line up with germline, which may come from a read error. V is TRBV25-1 and J is TRBJ1-4, with TRBD1 matching over 9 bases. The CDR3 consists of 14 residues. Germline assignment: CDR1 MGHDK and CDR2 SYGVNS. CDR3 in amino acids: CASSEDRGGGKLLF. Here the CDR3 DNA reads TGTGCCAGCAGTGAAGACAGGGGGGGAGGAAAACTGCTTTTT.

The CDR3, as DNA: TGCAGTGCTAGTTTCCTCACCTTCGGGACAGGGGGTCACGAGCAGTACTTC. It yields the protein CSASFLTFGTGGHEQYF. V and J are TRBV20-1 and TRBJ2-7; 11 bases align to TRBD1. The V gene end was trimmed by 3 bases and the J gene end by 5 bases; junction bases not matched to a gene: 15. Germline values: CDR1 DFQATT, CDR2 SNEGSKA (reference sequence). CDR3 length equals 17 residues.

This clone was counted once. The chain joins TRBV5-4 to TRBJ2-7; 11 nucleotides agree with TRBD1. The V and J ends lost 5 bases and 2 bases, in that order; junction bases with no gene match: 6. Germline V gives CDR1 SGHNT, CDR2 YYREEE (reference sequence). The CDR3 is made up of 15 amino acids. This chain's CDR3 is CASRPGQGATYEQYF. CDR3 bases: TGTGCCAGCAGACCCGGACAGGGGGCGACCTACGAGCAGTACTTC.

The chain is built from TRBV7-2 and TRBJ1-6, with D perhaps TRBD1 (5 bases). This CDR3 comprises 13 residues. V dropped 5 bases and J dropped 9 bases, with 11 bases sitting between them. Germline V gives CDR1 SGHTA, CDR2 FQGNSA. CDR3 nucleotides: TGTGCCAGCAGCCAGACAGAAAGTTCACCCCTCCACTTT. This codes for CASSQTESSPLHF.

The rearrangement joins TRBV28 to TRBJ2-4, with D possibly matching TRBD1 (6 bases). CDR1 and CDR2 (germline): MDHEN, SYDVKM. The V gene lost 6 bases and the J gene lost 0 bases, with 12 bases spanning the gap. The CDR3 has 15 amino acids. The CDR3 protein is CASSLGALAKNIQYF. CDR3 in DNA: TGTGCCAGCAGCCTGGGGGCCTTAGCCAAAAACATTCAGTACTTC.